This passage covers 22 T cell receptor beta chains from one sample sequenced in a study of T cell changes during pregnancy in multiple sclerosis. Sequenced by immunoSEQ multiplex PCR; TCRdb stores in-frame clones only, minus some. The repertoire holds around 30,000 clones, with roughly 89% as singletons. The specimen comprised CD4+ T cells from peripheral blood mononuclear cells, sampled in the third trimester of pregnancy. Source of these receptors: a female donor in good health, enrolled as a control in a pregnancy study.

The chain employs TRBV7-2 and TRBJ2-1; D may be TRBD1 (6 bases). Trimming removed 3 bases from V and 9 bases from J, with 18 bases in between. The V gene's germline CDR1 is SGHTA and CDR2 FQGNSA. This CDR3 contains 15 residues. The DNA for the CDR3 is TGTGCCAGCAGCTTGAGTTCCAGGGGAAGGGGTGAGCAGTTCTTC. The encoded protein is CASSLSSRGRGEQFF.

CDR3 sequence reads: CASSETVYNEQFF. The DNA of the CDR3 is TGTGCCAGCAGCGAGACAGTGTACAATGAGCAGTTCTTC. The chain employs TRBV7-9 and TRBJ2-1; D is possibly TRBD1 (5 bases). Looked up from germline, CDR1 is SEHNR and CDR2 is FQNEAQ (reference sequence). CDR3 length: 13 amino acids. V dropped 5 bases and J dropped 4 bases, with 9 bases sitting between them.

This chain uses TRBV18 with TRBJ1-2; TRBD1 is a possible D gene (6 bases). Germline CDR1 KGHSH, CDR2 LQKENI. The V end lost 4 bases, the J end lost 3 bases, and 15 bases lay between the germline ends. This CDR3 is 15 amino acids long. The CDR3 reads CASSLLGALDYGYTF. The CDR3 nucleotides read TGTGCCAGCTCACTCCTGGGGGCGTTGGACTATGGCTACACCTTC.

In its sample, this clone was seen a few times. DNA for the CDR3: TGTGCCAGCAGCCCGCCGGCTAGCCTTAACAATGAGCAGTTCTTC. Protein sequence: CASSPPASLNNEQFF. V usage is TRBV4-2 and J usage is TRBJ2-1, with D possibly TRBD2 on 5 matching bases. CDR1 and CDR2 from the germline V gene are LGHNA and YNFKEQ. The CDR3 spans 15 residues. V lost 4 bases, J lost 5 bases, and 15 bases lay in between.

The genes are TRBV6-5 and TRBJ2-1, with 12 bases lining up with TRBD2. The junction had 3 bases not matched to a gene; V was cut back by 4 bases and J by 5 bases. This CDR3 spans 15 amino acids. Germline V gene data show CDR1 as MNHEY and CDR2 as SVGAGI. CDR3 coding DNA: TGTGCCAGCAGTTCACTAGCGGGGGGCCACAATGAGCAGTTCTTC. Amino acid sequence: CASSSLAGGHNEQFF.

The V gene is TRBV19, the J gene TRBJ2-3; 12 nucleotides agree with TRBD2. V lost 6 bases to trimming and J lost 4 bases; unmatched junction nucleotides: 5. Germline CDR1 and CDR2: LNHDA and SQIVND (reference sequence). There are 15 residues in the CDR3. In DNA, the CDR3 is TGTGCCAGTAGCCTTGGGACTAGCGGGCCAGATACGCAGTATTTT. The encoded protein is CASSLGTSGPDTQYF.

The rearrangement links TRBV6-5 to TRBJ1-5; D may be TRBD1 (5 bases). The germline V gene has CDR1 MNHEY and CDR2 SVGAGI. V was trimmed by 5 bases and J by 4 bases, leaving 12 bases between them. There are 14 residues in the CDR3. The CDR3 sequence is CASSQGIRNQPQHF. CDR3 nucleotide sequence: TGTGCCAGCAGTCAGGGAATTCGGAATCAGCCCCAGCATTTT.

The chain links TRBV5-6 to TRBJ1-5; the match to TRBD1 covers 9 bases. This CDR3 comprises 14 residues. CDR1 and CDR2 (germline): SGHDT, YYEEEE. V gave up 5 bases and J gave up 7 bases; unmatched junction bases: 7. CDR3 bases: TGTGCCAGCAGTTCCGACAGGGGGGAACAGCCCCAGCATTTT. It specifies CASSSDRGEQPQHF.

The chain has TRBV29-1 and TRBJ2-7; the D gene is possibly TRBD2 (5 bases). V dropped 4 bases and J dropped 1 base, with 20 bases sitting between them. Per the germline V gene, CDR1 is SQVTM and CDR2 is ANQGSEA. The CDR3 runs 16 residues. CDR3 sequence (DNA): TGCAGCGTTGTAACGACCCTAGGGAGAACTTCCTACGAGCAGTACTTC. Its translation: CSVVTTLGRTSYEQYF.

The chain joins TRBV7-8 to TRBJ2-5, with TRBD2 as a possible D gene (6 bases). There are 13 residues in the CDR3. Germline V CDR1 and CDR2: SGHVS, FQNEAQ. Deletions cut 5 bases from V and 5 bases from J, with 12 bases between. CDR3 protein: CASSAAAGETQYF. The CDR3 nucleotides are TGTGCCAGCAGCGCCGCGGCGGGGGAGACCCAGTACTTC.

V gene TRBV7-2 combines with J gene TRBJ2-5, with 8 nucleotides matching TRBD2. The germline V gene has CDR1 SGHTA and CDR2 FQGNSA. With 1 base clipped from V and 3 bases from J, the junction kept 4 bases outside the gene matches. This CDR3 comprises 15 residues. CDR3 sequence: CASSLVGGAEETQYF. The DNA of the CDR3 is TGTGCCAGCAGCTTAGTCGGGGGGGCAGAAGAGACCCAGTACTTC. The variable domain in full, completed from reference TRBV7-2 and TRBJ2-5, reads GAGVSQSPSNKVTEKGKDVELRCDPISGHTALYWYRQSLGQGLEFLIYFQGNSAPDKSGLPSDRFSAERTGGSVSTLTIQRTQQEDSAVYLCASSLVGGAEETQYFGPGTRLLVL.

The V gene is TRBV27, the J gene TRBJ2-1, with D maybe TRBD2 (6 bases). The CDR3 runs 18 residues. CDR1 and CDR2 from the germline V gene are MNHEY and SMNVEV (reference sequence). The V gene lost 6 bases and the J gene lost 1 base, with 22 bases spanning the gap. The CDR3 spells CASRILRTGGPSYNEQFF. CDR3 nucleotides: TGTGCCAGCAGGATCCTCCGAACCGGAGGGCCGTCCTACAATGAGCAGTTCTTC.

The V and J genes are TRBV19 and TRBJ1-1; no reliable D call. Germline V gives CDR1 LNHDA, CDR2 SQIVND (reference sequence). The CDR3 has 14 residues. The V and J ends lost 10 bases and 4 bases respectively, with 19 bases between them. In nucleotides, the CDR3 is TGTGCCACTCGGAGGGCAGCTTATGGCACTGAAGCTTTCTTT. It is translated as CATRRAAYGTEAFF.

The chain employs TRBV7-8 and TRBJ2-5, with a possible D match to TRBD1 (6 bases). In germline, CDR1 is SGHVS, CDR2 FQNEAQ. This CDR3 has 15 amino acids. V was pared by 1 base and J by 2 bases, with 11 bases between. The chain's CDR3 is CASSLGITGQETQYF. For the CDR3, the DNA is TGTGCCAGCAGCTTAGGTATTACAGGGCAAGAGACCCAGTACTTC.

This chain connects TRBV18 to TRBJ1-1; D might be TRBD1 (5 bases). CDR1 and CDR2 (germline): KGHSH, LQKENI. The CDR3 contains 12 residues. V gave up 10 bases and J gave up 3 bases, with 12 bases separating them. In nucleotides, the CDR3 is TGTGCCACCCGACGGGGGGACACTGAAGCTTTCTTT. Translating gives CATRRGDTEAFF.

The gene calls are TRBV11-2 and TRBJ2-7, with 11 bases fitting TRBD2. V lost 2 bases, J lost 9 bases, and 6 bases stayed unmatched. The CDR3 loop spans 14 amino acids. The germline V gene has CDR1 SGHAT and CDR2 FQNNGV. Here the CDR3 DNA reads TGTGCCAGCAGCTTATCACTAGCGGGGGAACGGCAGTACTTC. This sequence encodes CASSLSLAGERQYF.

A few counts support this clone. The chain has TRBV4-3 and TRBJ2-1; D unclear. Germline CDR1 LGHNA, CDR2 YSLEER. Trimming cost V 2 bases and J 6 bases, with 14 bases left between them. The CDR3 has 15 amino acids. CDR3 nucleotide sequence: TGCGCCAGCAGCCAAACGGTGTCCCTCCCCAATGAGCAGTTCTTC. Amino acid sequence: CASSQTVSLPNEQFF.

The V and J genes are TRBV7-2 and TRBJ1-3; D perhaps matches TRBD1 (6 bases). Germline V gene sequence: CDR1 SGHTA, CDR2 FQGNSA. V was clipped by 4 bases and J by 8 bases, with 18 bases between them. This CDR3 has 15 residues. The CDR3 nucleotides are TGTGCCAGCAGCTCGACCAGGGGATCAGAATACACCATATATTTT. This codes for CASSSTRGSEYTIYF.

J is TRBJ2-5 and V is TRBV23-1, with 14 bases aligning to TRBD2. TRBV23-1 is filed as an ORF, its function uncertain. With 2 bases clipped from V and 4 bases from J, the junction kept 6 bases outside the gene matches. The CDR3 length is 17 residues. This chain's CDR3 is CASSQPGLAGVLETQYF. In nucleotides, the CDR3 is TGCGCCAGCAGTCAACCGGGACTAGCGGGAGTTCTAGAGACCCAGTACTTC.

The V call is TRBV15, the J call TRBJ1-3; no clear D gene. Germline V gene lookup returns CDR1 LNHNV and CDR2 YYDKDF (reference sequence). The V end was cut by 0 bases, the J end by 0 bases, with 12 bases between. The CDR3 is 17 amino acids. CDR3 residues: CATSREPTGISGNTIYF. The CDR3 nucleotides are TGTGCCACCAGCAGAGAACCCACCGGGATCTCTGGAAACACCATATATTTT.

The V and J genes are TRBV19 and TRBJ1-2; 7 bases agree with TRBD1. V was clipped by 4 bases and J by 3 bases; unmatched bases: 11. The CDR3 runs to 16 residues. The germline V gene encodes CDR1 LNHDA and CDR2 SQIVND (reference sequence). Here the CDR3 reads CASSRAWQGDHYGYTF. The DNA for the CDR3 is TGTGCCAGTAGTAGGGCGTGGCAGGGGGACCACTATGGCTACACCTTC. Full variable domain (rest looked up from reference TRBV19 and TRBJ1-2): DGGITQSPKYLFRKEGQNVTLSCEQNLNHDAMYWYRQDPGQGLRLIYYSQIVNDFQKGDIAEGYSVSREKKESFPLTVTSAQKNPTAFYLCASSRAWQGDHYGYTFGSGTRLTVV.

This clone was counted once. The V call is TRBV21-1, the J call TRBJ2-1; no check of the table's D call, TRBD2, against the DNA was made. TRBV21-1 is a listed pseudogene. There are 15 residues in the CDR3. The CDR3, as DNA: TGTGCCAGCAGCAAAGTCGAGGGAGGGTTCGGTGAGCAGTTCTTC. It is translated as CASSKVEGGFGEQFF.